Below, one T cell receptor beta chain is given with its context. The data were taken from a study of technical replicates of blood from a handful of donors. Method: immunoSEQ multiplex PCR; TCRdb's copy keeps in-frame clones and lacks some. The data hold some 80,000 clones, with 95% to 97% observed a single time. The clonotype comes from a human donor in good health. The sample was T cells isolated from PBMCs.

The CDR3 region is CASSLIRASGRDQETQYF. The DNA for the CDR3 is TGCGCCAGCAGCTTGATTCGTGCTAGCGGGAGGGATCAAGAGACCCAGTACTTC. V is TRBV5-1 and J is TRBJ2-5; 12 nucleotides match TRBD2. Germline CDR1 and CDR2: SGHRS and YFSETQ. There are 18 residues in the CDR3. V trimming: 1 base; J trimming: 2 bases; junction bases outside the gene matches: 9.